One and the same sample provided the 24 T cell receptor beta chains below, sequenced in a study of blood T cell repertoires in COVID-19. The method was immunoSEQ multiplex PCR; TCRdb's version includes in-frame clones alone and lacks a portion of them. Among 150,000 to 200,000 clones, 65% to 85% were seen once, and the ten largest hold around 15%. The sample taken for sequencing was peripheral blood. The receptors were gathered from a man aged 55 to 69 with active or convalescent COVID-19.

This clone was seen once. This chain uses TRBV20-1 with TRBJ2-3; D might be TRBD2 (5 bases). The CDR3 spans 11 residues. Germline V gives CDR1 DFQATT, CDR2 SNEGSKA (reference sequence). The V and J ends lost 6 bases and 7 bases respectively, with 11 bases between them. CDR3 DNA: TGCAGTGCGGTCCCGGGAAATACGCAGTATTTT. The encoded protein is CSAVPGNTQYF.

The rearrangement links TRBV19 to TRBJ2-2; D possibly corresponds to TRBD2 (6 bases). The germline V gene encodes CDR1 LNHDA and CDR2 SQIVND (reference sequence). The length of the CDR3 is 15 residues. Trimming left V 5 bases short and J 2 bases short, with 12 bases between. The CDR3 DNA is TGTGCCAGTAGTCCGGGACTCGCTAACACCGGGGAGCTGTTTTTT. Translated, it gives CASSPGLANTGELFF.

The rearrangement uses TRBV6-6 and TRBJ2-2; no reliable D call. The CDR3 contains 12 residues. The germline V gene has CDR1 MNHNY and CDR2 SVGAGI (reference sequence). Trimming cost V 2 bases and J 9 bases, with 7 bases left between them. The CDR3 loop is CASSYPPRELFF. Here the CDR3 DNA reads TGTGCCAGCAGTTACCCCCCAAGGGAGCTGTTTTTT.

The gene calls are TRBV15 and TRBJ1-5; D not certain. With 0 bases removed from V and 9 bases from J, the gap between germline ends came to 9 bases. Germline CDR1 LNHNV, CDR2 YYDKDF (reference sequence). The CDR3 consists of 13 residues. This CDR3 reads CATSRDFNGPQHF. The CDR3 coding sequence is TGTGCCACCAGCAGAGATTTCAACGGGCCCCAGCATTTT.

The chain has TRBV4-3 and TRBJ2-1; the D gene is possibly TRBD2 (6 bases). The germline CDR1 and CDR2 sequences are LGHNA and YSLEER. CDR3 length: 16 amino acids. V was trimmed by 3 bases and J by 0 bases, leaving 12 bases between them. The CDR3, as DNA: TGCGCCAGCAGCCAGAAGCGGGCCGTCTCCTACAATGAGCAGTTCTTC. Residues: CASSQKRAVSYNEQFF.

The chain carries TRBV9 and TRBJ2-7, with 7 bases fitting TRBD2. With 0 bases clipped from V and 1 base from J, the junction kept 1 base outside the gene matches. There are 14 residues in the CDR3. CDR1 is SGDLS and CDR2 is YYNGEE in the germline V gene. The CDR3 is CASSVAGLSYEQYF. Here the CDR3 DNA reads TGTGCCAGCAGCGTAGCGGGACTATCCTACGAGCAGTACTTC.

This clone was observed once. This rearrangement joins TRBV6-5 to TRBJ1-6; 8 bases are a match to TRBD1. Per the germline V gene, CDR1 is MNHEY and CDR2 is SVGAGI. The CDR3 length is 16 residues. The ends lost 0 bases at V and 9 bases at J; junction bases unmatched: 7. The CDR3: CASSYSMTGAGSPLHF. DNA for the CDR3: TGTGCCAGCAGTTACTCTATGACAGGGGCCGGTTCACCCCTCCACTTT.

The chain uses TRBV2 and TRBJ2-3; 7 bases are a match to TRBD2. The CDR3 is made up of 14 amino acids. Trimming at V came to 6 bases and at J to 2 bases, leaving 5 bases not matched to a gene. Germline V gene data show CDR1 as SNHLY and CDR2 as FYNNEI. The CDR3 reads CASRWDYNTDTQYF. CDR3 bases: TGTGCCAGCAGGTGGGACTACAACACAGATACGCAGTATTTT. The whole variable domain, remainder taken from reference TRBV2 and TRBJ2-3, is EPEVTQTPSHQVTQMGQEVILRCVPISNHLYFYWYRQILGQKVEFLVSFYNNEISEKSEIFDDQFSVERPDGSNFTLKIRSTKLEDSAMYFCASRWDYNTDTQYFGPGTRLTVL.

V is TRBV3-1 (or the pseudogene TRBV3-2) and J is TRBJ2-5; D is ambiguous. The ends were cut back, 4 bases at V and 1 base at J, with 10 bases in the middle. The CDR3 totals 14 residues. Germline CDR1 reads LGHDT; CDR2 reads YNNKEL (reference sequence). The CDR3 DNA reads as TGTGCCAGCAGCCGTTCAGGTTTCCAAGAGACCCAGTACTTC. Protein: CASSRSGFQETQYF.

This rearrangement joins TRBV5-1 to TRBJ1-4; unclear D gene. The ends were cut back, 0 bases at V and 2 bases at J, with 11 bases in the middle. Per the germline V gene, CDR1 is SGHRS and CDR2 is YFSETQ. The CDR3 length is 16 residues. As DNA, the CDR3 is TGCGCCAGCAGCTTGGCCCCAGCGGGGACTAATGAAAAACTGTTTTTT. Translation gives CASSLAPAGTNEKLFF.

V gene TRBV4-1 combines with J gene TRBJ2-7; TRBD1 aligns across 7 bases. The CDR3 sequence is 17 residues long. CDR1 is MGHRA, CDR2 YSYEKL, per germline. Trimming took 4 bases from V and 3 from J; bases not matched to a gene: 15. The CDR3, as DNA: TGCGCCAGCAGCCTACAACCCAAGGGGGCAGTAATCTACGAGCAGTACTTC. As protein: CASSLQPKGAVIYEQYF.

There are a few counts of this clone. The V call is TRBV7-9, the J call TRBJ1-4, with D unclear. V was clipped by 2 bases and J by 3 bases, with 4 bases between them. The CDR3 extends over 13 amino acids. The germline gives CDR1 SEHNR, CDR2 FQNEAQ (reference sequence). The CDR3 protein is CASSLTANEKLFF. For the CDR3, the DNA is TGTGCCAGCAGCTTAACGGCTAATGAAAAACTGTTTTTT.

The V and J genes are TRBV25-1 and TRBJ2-4, with 8 bases fitting TRBD1. This CDR3 region has 16 residues. V dropped 4 bases and J dropped 1; count of bases not matched to a gene: 6. From germline, CDR1 is MGHDK and CDR2 SYGVNS. DNA for the CDR3: TGTGCCAGCAGTGGAACCGACAGGGGCGCCAAAAACATTCAGTACTTC. It encodes CASSGTDRGAKNIQYF. Full variable domain (missing parts from reference TRBV25-1 and TRBJ2-4): EADIYQTPRYLVIGTGKKITLECSQTMGHDKMYWYQQDPGMELHLIHYSYGVNSTEKGDLSSESTVSRIRTEHFPLTLESARPSHTSQYLCASSGTDRGAKNIQYFGAGTRLSVL.

This clone was recorded at least ten times. This chain links TRBV4-3 with TRBJ1-4; D is unresolved. From germline, CDR1 is LGHNA and CDR2 YSLEER. Between the trimmed V and J ends, which lost 4 bases and 5 bases, there was a span of 14 bases. This CDR3 is built from 15 residues. CDR3 coding DNA: TGCGCCAGCAGCCGCCAGCATATGAGGAATGAAAAACTGTTTTTT. The encoded protein is CASSRQHMRNEKLFF.

This chain uses TRBV24-1 with TRBJ2-1, with 8 bases that match TRBD2. The J segment lost 6 bases and the V segment lost 4 bases, leaving 7 bases of the junction unmatched. This CDR3 comprises 15 residues. CDR1 is KGHDR and CDR2 is SFDVKD in the germline V gene. The CDR3 sequence: CATSDGLATSNEQFF. The CDR3 DNA reads as TGTGCCACCAGTGACGGACTAGCAACGTCCAATGAGCAGTTCTTC.

This clone was recorded once. The chain carries TRBV27 and TRBJ1-3; D not resolved. This CDR3 is built from 15 residues. The V end lost 6 bases, the J end lost 0 bases, and 12 bases lay between the germline ends. Germline V gene sequence: CDR1 MNHEY, CDR2 SMNVEV (reference sequence). Here the CDR3 DNA reads TGTGCCAGCAGCTCCGGGTTTCCCTCTGGAAACACCATATATTTT. It yields the protein CASSSGFPSGNTIYF.

This clone came up once. The chain employs TRBV27 and TRBJ1-2, with 7 bases matching TRBD1. Germline loops: CDR1 MNHEY, CDR2 SMNVEV (reference sequence). Losses at the gene ends were 4 bases for V and 0 bases for J; bases not matched to a gene: 11. The CDR3 runs 17 residues. The CDR3 protein is CASSSQTGRISNYGYTF. The CDR3 DNA is TGTGCCAGCAGTTCGCAGACAGGGCGGATATCTAACTATGGCTACACCTTC.

This clone came up a few times. The chain combines TRBV30 with TRBJ2-7; no reliable D call. V was trimmed by 1 base and J by 2 bases, leaving 3 bases between them. Germline assignment: CDR1 GTSNPN and CDR2 SVGIG (reference sequence). The CDR3 loop spans 11 amino acids. Here the CDR3 DNA reads TGTGCCTGGAGTGACACCTACGAGCAGTACTTC. Its protein product is CAWSDTYEQYF.

The chain employs TRBV7-3 and TRBJ2-3; TRBD1 agrees at 9 bases. The trim removed 5 bases at V and 0 bases at J, leaving 18 bases unmatched. The CDR3 covers 20 residues. Germline loops: CDR1 SGHTA, CDR2 FQGTGA. Here the CDR3 DNA reads TGTGCCAGCAGCCCCGGGACAGGGACGGACTTTGTTCCTAGCACAGATACGCAGTATTTT. Its protein product is CASSPGTGTDFVPSTDTQYF.

This clone was seen ten or more times. Other DNA sequences in the sample encode the same CDR3. The V call is TRBV5-6, the J call TRBJ2-7; perhaps TRBD1 as D (6 bases). Trimming pared 4 bases from V and 2 bases from J, leaving 10 bases between. The CDR3 has 13 residues. The V gene's germline CDR1 is SGHDT and CDR2 YYEEEE. CDR3 coding DNA: TGTGCCAGCAGCCCCACAGGGACCTACGAGCAGTACTTC. Translated: CASSPTGTYEQYF.

The chain has TRBV5-4 and TRBJ2-1; 14 bases align to TRBD2. Germline V lookup: CDR1 SGHNT, CDR2 YYREEE (reference sequence). CDR3 length: 15 amino acids. Losses at the gene ends were 3 bases for V and 8 bases for J; bases not matched to a gene: 4. In nucleotides, the CDR3 is TGTGCCAGCAGCTCCGGGACTAGCGGGAGATATGAGCAGTTCTTC. Its protein product is CASSSGTSGRYEQFF.

The rearrangement uses TRBV18 and TRBJ1-2, with TRBD1 matching over 7 bases. The CDR3 length is 15 residues. Trimming at V came to 6 bases and at J to 5 bases, leaving 12 bases not matched to a gene. The germline V gene encodes CDR1 KGHSH and CDR2 LQKENI. Written as DNA, the CDR3 is TGTGCCAGCTCGTCAAGCACAGGGGAGGTATATGGCTACACCTTC. It translates to CASSSSTGEVYGYTF. Based on the CDR3 plus reference TRBV18 and TRBJ1-2, the full variable domain is NAGVMQNPRHLVRRRGQEARLRCSPMKGHSHVYWYRQLPEEGLKFMVYLQKENIIDESGMPKERFSAEFPKEGPSILRIQQVVRGDSAAYFCASSSSTGEVYGYTFGSGTRLTVV.

The chain has TRBV6-1 and TRBJ1-5, with no clear D. V gave up 2 bases and J gave up 4 bases, with 12 bases separating them. The V gene's germline CDR1 is MNHNS and CDR2 SASEGT. This CDR3 has 15 residues. The CDR3 sequence is CASSEMAGSNQPQHF. Written as DNA, the CDR3 is TGTGCCAGCAGTGAAATGGCGGGGAGTAATCAGCCCCAGCATTTT.

This sequence joins TRBV6-5 and TRBJ2-1; possible D gene TRBD2, 6 bases. The CDR3 totals 15 residues. Germline CDR1 is MNHEY and CDR2 is SVGAGI. Trimming took off 5 bases at V and 10 bases at J, with 21 bases between the two ends. This CDR3 reads CASSQTSLSMGEQFF. The CDR3 DNA reads TGTGCCAGCAGTCAGACTAGTTTGTCAATGGGCGAGCAGTTCTTC.